This T cell receptor beta chain was recorded in a study of T cell changes during pregnancy in multiple sclerosis. Germline V lookup: CDR1 MRHNA, CDR2 SNTAGT. The CDR3 spans 13 residues. V gave up 4 bases and J gave up 6 bases; unmatched junction bases: 4. Assay used: immunoSEQ multiplex PCR; TCRdb lists only in-frame clones, some missing. The sample holds 30,000 or so clones; roughly 89% are singletons and the top ten take approximately 10%. The material was CD8+ T cells from peripheral blood mononuclear cells, obtained in the second trimester of pregnancy. This sequence was found in a female donor with multiple sclerosis, enrolled in a pregnancy study. The rearrangement joins TRBV6-4 to TRBJ2-3; 7 bases are shared with TRBD2. Written as DNA, the CDR3 is TGTGCCAGCAGTGTTGCGGGAGAGGATACGCAGTATTTT. It yields the protein CASSVAGEDTQYF.